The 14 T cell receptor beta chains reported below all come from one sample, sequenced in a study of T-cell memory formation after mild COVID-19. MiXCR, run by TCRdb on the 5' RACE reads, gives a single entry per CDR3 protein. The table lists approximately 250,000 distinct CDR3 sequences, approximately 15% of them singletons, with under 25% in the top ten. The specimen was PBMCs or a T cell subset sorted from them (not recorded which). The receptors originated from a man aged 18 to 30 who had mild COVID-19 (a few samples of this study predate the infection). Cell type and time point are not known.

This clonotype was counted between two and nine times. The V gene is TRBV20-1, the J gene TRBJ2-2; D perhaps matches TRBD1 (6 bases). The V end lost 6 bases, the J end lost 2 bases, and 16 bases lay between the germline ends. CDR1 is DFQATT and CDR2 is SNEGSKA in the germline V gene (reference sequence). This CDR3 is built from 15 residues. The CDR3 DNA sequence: TGCAGTGCCCTGAGCCAGGGGCAAAACACCGGGGAGCTGTTTTTT. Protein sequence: CSALSQGQNTGELFF.

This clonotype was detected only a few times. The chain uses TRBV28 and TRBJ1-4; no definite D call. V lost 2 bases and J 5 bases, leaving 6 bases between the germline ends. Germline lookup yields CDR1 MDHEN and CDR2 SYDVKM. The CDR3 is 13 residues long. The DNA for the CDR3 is TGTGCCAGCAGTTTAATGGAGAATGAAAAACTGTTTTTT. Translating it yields CASSLMENEKLFF.

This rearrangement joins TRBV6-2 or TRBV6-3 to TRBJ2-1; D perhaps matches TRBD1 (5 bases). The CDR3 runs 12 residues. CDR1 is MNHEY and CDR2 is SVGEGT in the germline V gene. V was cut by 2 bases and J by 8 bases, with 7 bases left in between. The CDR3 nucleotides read TGTGCCAGCAGTTACAGGGGTCATGAGCAGTTCTTC. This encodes CASSYRGHEQFF.

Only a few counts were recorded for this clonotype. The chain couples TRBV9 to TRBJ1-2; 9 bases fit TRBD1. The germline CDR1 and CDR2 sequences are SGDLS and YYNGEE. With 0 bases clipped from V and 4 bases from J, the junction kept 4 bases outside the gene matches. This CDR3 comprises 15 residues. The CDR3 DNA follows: TGTGCCAGCAGCGTAGATAGGACAGGGGCCTATGGCTACACCTTC. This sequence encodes CASSVDRTGAYGYTF.

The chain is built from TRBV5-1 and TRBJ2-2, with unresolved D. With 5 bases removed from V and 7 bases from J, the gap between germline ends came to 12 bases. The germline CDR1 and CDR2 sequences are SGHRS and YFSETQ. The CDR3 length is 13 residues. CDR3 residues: CASRWNTGGELFF. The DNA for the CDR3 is TGCGCCAGCAGGTGGAATACGGGCGGGGAGCTGTTTTTT.

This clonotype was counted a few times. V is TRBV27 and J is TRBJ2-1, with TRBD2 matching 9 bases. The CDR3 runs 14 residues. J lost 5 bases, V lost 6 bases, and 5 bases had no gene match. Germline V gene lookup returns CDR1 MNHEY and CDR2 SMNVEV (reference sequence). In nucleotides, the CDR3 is TGTGCCAGCAGCGTACTAGCGGGCGACAATGAGCAGTTCTTC. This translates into CASSVLAGDNEQFF.

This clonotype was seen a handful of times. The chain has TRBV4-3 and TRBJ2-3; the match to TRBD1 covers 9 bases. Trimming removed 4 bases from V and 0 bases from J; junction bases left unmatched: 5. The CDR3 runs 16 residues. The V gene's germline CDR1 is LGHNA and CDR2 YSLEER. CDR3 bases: TGCGCCAGCAGCCCTCTGACAGGGGGGAGCACAGATACGCAGTATTTT. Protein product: CASSPLTGGSTDTQYF.

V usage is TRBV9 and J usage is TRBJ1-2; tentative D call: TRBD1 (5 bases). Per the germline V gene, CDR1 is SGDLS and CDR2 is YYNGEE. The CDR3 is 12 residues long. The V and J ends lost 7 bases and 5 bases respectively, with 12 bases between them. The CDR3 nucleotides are TGTGCCAGCGGGACTCCCACTTATGGCTACACCTTC. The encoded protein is CASGTPTYGYTF.

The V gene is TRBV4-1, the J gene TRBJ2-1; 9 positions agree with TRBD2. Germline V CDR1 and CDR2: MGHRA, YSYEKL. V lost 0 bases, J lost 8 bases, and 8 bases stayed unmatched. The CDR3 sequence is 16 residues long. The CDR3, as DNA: TGCGCCAGCAGCCAAGATCCGGGGACTAGCCCCCATGAGCAGTTCTTC. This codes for CASSQDPGTSPHEQFF.

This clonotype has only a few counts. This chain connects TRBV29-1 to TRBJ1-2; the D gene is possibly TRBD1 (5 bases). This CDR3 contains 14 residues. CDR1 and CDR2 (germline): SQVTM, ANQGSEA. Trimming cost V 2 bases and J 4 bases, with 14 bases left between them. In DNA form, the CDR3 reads TGCAGCGTTGAACAGACGACAGACCCCTATGGCTACACCTTC. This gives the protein CSVEQTTDPYGYTF.

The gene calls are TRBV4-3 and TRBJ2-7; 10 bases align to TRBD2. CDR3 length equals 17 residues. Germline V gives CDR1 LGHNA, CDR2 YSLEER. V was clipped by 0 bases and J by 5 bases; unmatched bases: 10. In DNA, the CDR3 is TGCGCCAGCAGCCAAGATTCTCAGCGGGGGGGCAGCGACGAGCAGTACTTC. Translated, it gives CASSQDSQRGGSDEQYF.

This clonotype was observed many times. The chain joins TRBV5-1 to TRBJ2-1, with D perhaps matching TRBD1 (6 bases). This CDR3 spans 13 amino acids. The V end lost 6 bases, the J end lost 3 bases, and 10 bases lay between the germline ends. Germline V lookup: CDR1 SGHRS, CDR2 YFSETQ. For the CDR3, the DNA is TGCGCCAGCATGTCAGGGGACTACAATGAGCAGTTCTTC. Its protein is CASMSGDYNEQFF.

The CDR3: CASSFSDIQPQHF. The CDR3 region has the DNA TGTGCCAGCAGCTTCTCCGACATTCAGCCCCAGCATTTT. The chain recombines TRBV7-9 with TRBJ1-5; D ambiguous. CDR3 length equals 13 residues. The germline gives CDR1 SEHNR, CDR2 FQNEAQ (reference sequence). V dropped 3 bases and J dropped 6 bases, with 9 bases sitting between them.

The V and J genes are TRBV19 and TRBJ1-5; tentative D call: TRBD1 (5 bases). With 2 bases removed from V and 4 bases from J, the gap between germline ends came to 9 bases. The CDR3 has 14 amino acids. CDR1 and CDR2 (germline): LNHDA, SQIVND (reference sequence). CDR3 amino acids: CASSISRVNQPQHF. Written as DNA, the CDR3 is TGTGCCAGTAGTATAAGCAGGGTAAATCAGCCCCAGCATTTT.